This passage covers 8 T cell receptor beta chains from one sample sequenced in a study of cytotoxic CD8 clonotypes in ibrutinib-treated CLL. The assay was immunoSEQ multiplex PCR, and TCRdb's table has in-frame clones only and misses some. The sample contains about 150,000 clones, around 76% of which appear only once. Sequencing was performed on PBMCs, taken after 24 months of ibrutinib treatment. The source of these receptors is a human donor with chronic lymphocytic leukemia.

The DNA for the CDR3 is TGTGCCAGCAGCTTGGGGAGCTACAACACCGGGGAGCTGTTTTTT. The encoded protein is CASSLGSYNTGELFF. This chain connects TRBV7-2 to TRBJ2-2; a weak D match, TRBD2 (5 bases). This CDR3 is built from 15 residues. Germline V gives CDR1 SGHTA, CDR2 FQGNSA. Trimming stripped 3 bases from V and 2 bases from J, with 10 bases between.

This sequence joins TRBV5-1 and TRBJ2-7; D is possibly TRBD1 (5 bases). The V gene's germline CDR1 is SGHRS and CDR2 YFSETQ. V gave up 4 bases and J gave up 0 bases, with 17 bases separating them. The CDR3 is made up of 16 amino acids. The CDR3 protein is CASSTTTAPTSYEQYF. CDR3 DNA sequence: TGCGCCAGCAGCACCACGACAGCTCCGACCTCCTACGAGCAGTACTTC.

The CDR3 nucleotides read TGTGCCAGCAGCTCCCGGGAAAAGCAGTTCTTC. Protein: CASSSREKQFF. The rearrangement joins TRBV7-9 to TRBJ2-1; D perhaps matches TRBD2 (5 bases). Germline values: CDR1 SEHNR, CDR2 FQNEAQ (reference sequence). Deletions cut 4 bases from V and 11 bases from J, with 9 bases between. The CDR3 totals 11 residues.

This clone was found a few times. The chain's CDR3 is CASSFRQGYGYTF. CDR3 DNA: TGTGCCAGCAGCTTCCGACAGGGGTATGGCTACACCTTC. This chain uses TRBV13 with TRBJ1-2; 8 bases map to TRBD1. With V trimmed by 3 bases and J by 5 bases, 2 bases remained unmatched. Germline V gene lookup returns CDR1 PRHDT and CDR2 FYEKMQ (reference sequence). The CDR3 is made up of 13 amino acids. The full variable domain, completed using reference TRBV13 and TRBJ1-2, is AAGVIQSPRHLIKEKRETATLKCYPIPRHDTVYWYQQGPGQDPQFLISFYEKMQSDKGSIPDRFSAQQFSDYHSELNMSSLELGDSALYFCASSFRQGYGYTFGSGTRLTVV.

The chain combines TRBV27 with TRBJ2-2; TRBD1 or TRBD2 may be the D gene (6 bases each). This CDR3 contains 14 residues. Germline V gene lookup returns CDR1 MNHEY and CDR2 SMNVEV (reference sequence). Deletions cut 7 bases from V and 3 bases from J, with 12 bases between. Here the CDR3 reads CASTLGGHTGELFF. CDR3 bases: TGTGCCAGCACCTTGGGGGGCCACACCGGGGAGCTGTTTTTT.

V and J are TRBV28 and TRBJ1-5; D gene uncertain. Trimming took 5 bases from V and 6 from J, leaving 5 bases between them. Germline CDR1 is MDHEN and CDR2 is SYDVKM. CDR3 length: 11 residues. CDR3 sequence (DNA): TGTGCCAGCAGTCGGGGTCAGCCCCAGCATTTT. Its protein product is CASSRGQPQHF. Based on the CDR3 plus reference TRBV28 and TRBJ1-5, the full variable domain is DVKVTQSSRYLVKRTGEKVFLECVQDMDHENMFWYRQDPGLGLRLIYFSYDVKMKEKGDIPEGYSVSREKKERFSLILESASTNQTSMYLCASSRGQPQHFGDGTRLSIL.

This clone appeared once. This chain joins TRBV18 and TRBJ1-3, with D unclear. Germline V CDR1 and CDR2: KGHSH, LQKENI. This CDR3 is 14 amino acids long. Trimming took 5 bases from V and 4 from J, leaving 12 bases between them. CDR3: CASSKGSSGNTIYF. The CDR3 DNA follows: TGTGCCAGCTCAAAGGGCAGTTCGGGAAACACCATATATTTT.

The V gene is TRBV5-1, the J gene TRBJ1-2, with D perhaps TRBD1 (5 bases). The CDR3 sequence is 12 residues long. V lost 6 bases and J lost 2, with 8 bases in between. Germline CDR1 and CDR2: SGHRS and YFSETQ. CDR3 sequence (DNA): TGCGCCAGCACGGACACAAACTATGGCTACACCTTC. Its protein product is CASTDTNYGYTF.